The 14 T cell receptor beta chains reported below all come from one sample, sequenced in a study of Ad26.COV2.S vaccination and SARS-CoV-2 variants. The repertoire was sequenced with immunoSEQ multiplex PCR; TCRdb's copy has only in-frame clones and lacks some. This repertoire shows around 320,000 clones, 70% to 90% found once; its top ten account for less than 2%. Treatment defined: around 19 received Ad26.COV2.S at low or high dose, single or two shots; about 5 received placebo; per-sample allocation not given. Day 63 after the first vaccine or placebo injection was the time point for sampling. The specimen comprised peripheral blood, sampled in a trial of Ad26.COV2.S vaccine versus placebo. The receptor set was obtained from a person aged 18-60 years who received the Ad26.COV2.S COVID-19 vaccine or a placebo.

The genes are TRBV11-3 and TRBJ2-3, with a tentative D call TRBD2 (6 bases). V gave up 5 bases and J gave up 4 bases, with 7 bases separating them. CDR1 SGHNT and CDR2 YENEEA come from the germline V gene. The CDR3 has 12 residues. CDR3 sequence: CASSPGADTQYF. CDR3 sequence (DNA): TGTGCCAGCAGCCCGGGGGCAGATACGCAGTATTTT.

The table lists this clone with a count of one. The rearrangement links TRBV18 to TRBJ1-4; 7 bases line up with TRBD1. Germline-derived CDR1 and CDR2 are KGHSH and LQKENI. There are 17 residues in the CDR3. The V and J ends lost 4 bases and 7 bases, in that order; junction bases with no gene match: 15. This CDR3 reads CASSLSEQGSGGEKLFF. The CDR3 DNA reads TGTGCCAGCTCACTGTCCGAACAGGGGAGTGGTGGTGAAAAACTGTTTTTT.

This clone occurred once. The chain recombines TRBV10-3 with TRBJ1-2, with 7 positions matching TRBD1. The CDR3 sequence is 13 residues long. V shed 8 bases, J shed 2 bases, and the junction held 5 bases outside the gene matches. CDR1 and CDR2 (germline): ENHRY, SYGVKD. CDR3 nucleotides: TGTGCCATCGGGGGGGGACAGAACTATGGCTACACCTTC. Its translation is CAIGGGQNYGYTF.

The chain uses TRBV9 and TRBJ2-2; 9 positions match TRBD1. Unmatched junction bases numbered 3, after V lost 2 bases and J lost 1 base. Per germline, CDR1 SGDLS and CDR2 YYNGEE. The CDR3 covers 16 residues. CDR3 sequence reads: CASSVVDRGNTGELFF. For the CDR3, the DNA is TGTGCCAGCAGCGTTGTGGACAGGGGGAACACCGGGGAGCTGTTTTTT.

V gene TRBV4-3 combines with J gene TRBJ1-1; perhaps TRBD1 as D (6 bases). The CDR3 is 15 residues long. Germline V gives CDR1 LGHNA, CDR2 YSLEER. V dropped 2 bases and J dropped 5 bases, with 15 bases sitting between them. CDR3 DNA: TGCGCCAGCAGCCAATTGACAGGCCTAAGAACTGAAGCTTTCTTT. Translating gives CASSQLTGLRTEAFF.

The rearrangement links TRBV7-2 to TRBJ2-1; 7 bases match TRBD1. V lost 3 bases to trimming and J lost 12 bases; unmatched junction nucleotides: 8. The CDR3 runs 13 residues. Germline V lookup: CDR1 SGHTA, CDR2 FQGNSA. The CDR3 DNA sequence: TGTGCCAGCAGCTTTGACAGGGCCGGAGTGCAGTTCTTC. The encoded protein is CASSFDRAGVQFF.

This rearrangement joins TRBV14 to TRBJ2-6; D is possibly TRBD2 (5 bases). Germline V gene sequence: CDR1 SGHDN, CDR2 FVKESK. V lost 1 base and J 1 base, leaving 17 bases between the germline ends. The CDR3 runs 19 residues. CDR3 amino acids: CASSQGILSGGSGANVLTF. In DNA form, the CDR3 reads TGTGCCAGCAGCCAAGGAATTTTAAGCGGAGGATCTGGGGCCAACGTCCTGACTTTC.

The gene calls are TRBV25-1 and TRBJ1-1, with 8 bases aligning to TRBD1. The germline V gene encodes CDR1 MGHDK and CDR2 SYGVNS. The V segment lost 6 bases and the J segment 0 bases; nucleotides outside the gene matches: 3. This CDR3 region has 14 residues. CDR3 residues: CASRGQAMNTEAFF. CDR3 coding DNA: TGTGCCAGCAGGGGACAGGCGATGAACACTGAAGCTTTCTTT.

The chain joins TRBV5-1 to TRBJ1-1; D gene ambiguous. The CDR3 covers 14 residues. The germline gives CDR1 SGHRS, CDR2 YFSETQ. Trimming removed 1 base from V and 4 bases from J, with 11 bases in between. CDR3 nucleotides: TGCGCCAGCAGCTTGTCAGGCTCGAGCACTGAAGCTTTCTTT. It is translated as CASSLSGSSTEAFF.

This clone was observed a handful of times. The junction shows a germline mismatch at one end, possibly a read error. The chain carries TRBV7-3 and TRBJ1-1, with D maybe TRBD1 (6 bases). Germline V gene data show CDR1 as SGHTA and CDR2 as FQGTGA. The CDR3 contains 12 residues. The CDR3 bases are TGTGCCAGCAGCTACAACACAGGGAAAGCTGTCTTT. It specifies CASSYNTGKAVF.

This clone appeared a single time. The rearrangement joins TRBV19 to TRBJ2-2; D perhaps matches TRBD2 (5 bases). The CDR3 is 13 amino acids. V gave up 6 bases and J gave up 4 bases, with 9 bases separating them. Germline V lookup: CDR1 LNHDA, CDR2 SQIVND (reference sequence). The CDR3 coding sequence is TGTGCCAGTAGAAGGGCGGGCACCGGGGAGCTGTTTTTT. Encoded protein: CASRRAGTGELFF. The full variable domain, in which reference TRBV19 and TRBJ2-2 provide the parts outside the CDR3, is DGGITQSPKYLFRKEGQNVTLSCEQNLNHDAMYWYRQDPGQGLRLIYYSQIVNDFQKGDIAEGYSVSREKKESFPLTVTSAQKNPTAFYLCASRRAGTGELFFGEGSRLTVL.

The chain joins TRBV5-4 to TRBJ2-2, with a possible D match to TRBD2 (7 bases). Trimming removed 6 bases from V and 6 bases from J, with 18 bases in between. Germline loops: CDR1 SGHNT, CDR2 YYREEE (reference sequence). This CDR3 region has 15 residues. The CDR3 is CASTLEGGIPGELFF. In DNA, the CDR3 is TGTGCCAGCACCCTTGAGGGGGGGATTCCCGGGGAGCTGTTTTTT. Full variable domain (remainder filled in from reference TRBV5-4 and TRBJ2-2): ETGVTQSPTHLIKTRGQQVTLRCSSQSGHNTVSWYQQALGQGPQFIFQYYREEENGRGNFPPRFSGLQFPNYSSELNVNALELDDSALYLCASTLEGGIPGELFFGEGSRLTVL.

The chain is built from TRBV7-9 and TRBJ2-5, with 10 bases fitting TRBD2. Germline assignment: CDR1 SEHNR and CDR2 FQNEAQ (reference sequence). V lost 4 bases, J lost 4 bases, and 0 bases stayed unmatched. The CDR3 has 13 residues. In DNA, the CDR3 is TGTGCCAGCAGCTGGACTAGCGGAGAGACCCAGTACTTC. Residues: CASSWTSGETQYF.

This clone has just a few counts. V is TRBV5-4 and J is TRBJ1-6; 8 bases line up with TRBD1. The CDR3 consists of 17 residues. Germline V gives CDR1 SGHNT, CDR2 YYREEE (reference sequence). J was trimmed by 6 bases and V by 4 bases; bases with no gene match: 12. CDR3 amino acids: CASSPRQGARGNSPLHF. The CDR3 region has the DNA TGTGCCAGCAGCCCGCGGCAGGGGGCGAGGGGTAATTCACCCCTCCACTTT.